The entry that follows covers one TCR beta chain sequence. Its specificity is unknown. The sample originates from a study of monozygotic twins with inflammatory bowel disease. The germline V gene has CDR1 LGHNA and CDR2 YSLEER. This CDR3 has 15 residues. Researchers generated cDNA in eight separate reactions per sample. TCRdb reprocessed the 5' RACE reads and stores each CDR3 protein as one record, lacking DNA. The sample table includes around 100,000 distinct CDR3 sequences. General study results and limits: Those with IBD had lower TCRbeta diversity (inverse Simpson) than their healthy co-twins did.

The receptor's source is a human donor with ulcerative colitis or Crohn's disease, or a healthy co-twin of an affected twin (not recorded which). The chain carries TRBV4-3 and TRBJ1-2; the D call of TRBD1 rests on TCRdb alone, since no DNA is present to check it. The specimen sequenced was blood. Here the CDR3 reads CASSQVGHPSGGYTF.